The 23 T cell receptor beta chains in this list originate from one sample, sequenced in a study of T-cell memory formation after mild COVID-19. TCRdb recomputed calls from the 5' RACE reads with MiXCR, one row per CDR3 protein. The sample has over 35,000 distinct CDR3 sequences, roughly 9.8% seen once. Sequenced input: PBMCs or a T cell subset sorted from them (not recorded which). Receptors were obtained from an adult woman who had mild COVID-19 (a few samples of this study predate the infection). Cell type and time point are not known.

The chain uses TRBV5-6 and TRBJ2-2; D is undetermined. This CDR3 contains 12 residues. Trimming cost V 5 bases and J 1 base, with 3 bases left between them. Germline V gives CDR1 SGHDT, CDR2 YYEEEE. CDR3 nucleotides: TGTGCCAGCAGTCAGAACACCGGGGAGCTGTTTTTT. The encoded protein is CASSQNTGELFF.

In its sample, this clonotype was seen many times. The gene calls are TRBV4-1 and TRBJ1-1; D is undetermined. V lost 0 bases and J 9 bases, leaving 11 bases between the germline ends. The CDR3 covers 13 residues. Germline loops: CDR1 MGHRA, CDR2 YSYEKL. The CDR3 bases are TGCGCCAGCAGCCAAGATCTGACCAACAAAGCTTTCTTT. Amino acid sequence: CASSQDLTNKAFF.

V and J are TRBV4-1 and TRBJ2-3, with D perhaps matching TRBD2 (5 bases). The CDR3 length is 16 residues. V lost 0 bases, J lost 0 bases, and 10 bases lay in between. CDR1 MGHRA and CDR2 YSYEKL come from the germline V gene. CDR3 sequence (DNA): TGCGCCAGCAGCCAAGATCAGTGGACTAGCACAGATACGCAGTATTTT. The encoded protein is CASSQDQWTSTDTQYF.

This clonotype turned up a few times. The rearrangement uses TRBV19 and TRBJ2-7; 8 bases match TRBD2. This CDR3 has 13 residues. Germline trimming cut 4 bases from V and 5 bases from J; bases unmatched to any gene: 4. Germline V lookup: CDR1 LNHDA, CDR2 SQIVND (reference sequence). In nucleotides, the CDR3 is TGTGCCAGTAGTAGCGGACTAGCTGACGAGCAGTACTTC. It yields the protein CASSSGLADEQYF.

The chain uses TRBV12-3 or TRBV12-4 and TRBJ2-7; D is uncertain. The V end was cut by 6 bases, the J end by 6 bases, with 6 bases between. The CDR3 spans 10 residues. CDR3 in DNA: TGTGCCAGCAGACGCTGCGAGCAGTACTTC. Amino acid sequence: CASRRCEQYF.

Remarks on this clonotype: An end of the junction differs from the germline gene, which may be a read error. V usage is TRBV7-2 and J usage is TRBJ1-1, with D possibly TRBD1 on 5 matching bases. Germline assignment: CDR1 SGHTA and CDR2 FQGNSA. This CDR3 is 14 amino acids long. CDR3 sequence reads: CDSSAQEINTEAFF. CDR3 DNA: TGTGACAGCAGCGCACAGGAGATCAACACTGAAGCTTTCTTT. Full variable domain (rest looked up from reference TRBV7-2 and TRBJ1-1): GAGVSQSPSNKVTEKGKDVELRCDPISGHTALYWYRQSLGQGLEFLIYFQGNSAPDKSGLPSDRFSAERTGGSVSTLTIQRTQQEDSAVYLCDSSAQEINTEAFFGQGTRLTVV.

This clonotype was seen repeatedly, ten times or more. The V and J genes are TRBV18 and TRBJ2-7, with TRBD2 as a possible D gene (5 bases). Germline assignment: CDR1 KGHSH and CDR2 LQKENI. The ends were cut back, 6 bases at V and 0 bases at J, with 12 bases in the middle. There are 14 residues in the CDR3. The CDR3 nucleotides read TGTGCCAGCTCTCTTCAGCGGAGCTCCTACGAGCAGTACTTC. Encoded protein: CASSLQRSSYEQYF.

By sample share, this clonotype is medium-sized (0.01 to 0.1%). This chain connects TRBV20-1 to TRBJ1-1, with D hard to call. The CDR3 runs to 15 residues. V was cut by 1 base and J by 3 bases, with 15 bases left in between. In germline, CDR1 is DFQATT, CDR2 SNEGSKA (reference sequence). The CDR3 DNA reads as TGCAGTGCTAGAGGCAGGCTTCTAAGCGACACTGAAGCTTTCTTT. Translated: CSARGRLLSDTEAFF.

CDR3 residues: CASNLAVGETQYF. The CDR3 DNA is TGTGCCAGCAACTTAGCGGTCGGGGAGACCCAGTACTTC. The V and J genes are TRBV6-1 and TRBJ2-5, with a tentative D call TRBD2 (6 bases). The CDR3 is 13 amino acids. Germline CDR1 MNHNS, CDR2 SASEGT. The V end lost 7 bases, the J end lost 5 bases, and 14 bases lay between the germline ends.

The chain employs TRBV4-1 and TRBJ2-1; D perhaps matches TRBD1 (6 bases). The germline V and J ends were trimmed by 3 bases and 2 bases, with 20 bases remaining between them. Germline V lookup: CDR1 MGHRA, CDR2 YSYEKL. The CDR3 has 18 amino acids. CDR3: CASSHLSGRGAAYNEQFF. CDR3 in DNA: TGCGCCAGCAGCCACCTCTCGGGCAGGGGCGCAGCCTACAATGAGCAGTTCTTC.

This clonotype was observed a handful of times. The gene calls are TRBV28 and TRBJ2-2, with 14 bases lining up with TRBD2. Germline CDR1 MDHEN, CDR2 SYDVKM. This CDR3 has 18 residues. After removal of 6 bases from V and 7 bases from J, the junction contained 13 bases not matched to a gene. In DNA, the CDR3 is TGTGCCAGCAGCTCTCCCGGACTAGCGGGAGGTCGCGTCGGGGAGCTGTTTTTT. It encodes CASSSPGLAGGRVGELFF.

At least ten counts were recorded for this clonotype. V and J are TRBV29-1 and TRBJ1-4; no definite D call. The germline CDR1 and CDR2 sequences are SQVTM and ANQGSEA. The CDR3 is made up of 13 amino acids. Between the trimmed V and J ends, which lost 0 bases and 4 bases, there was a span of 6 bases. The CDR3 DNA reads as TGCAGCGTTGAAGACGGACTTAATGAAAAACTGTTTTTT. It yields the protein CSVEDGLNEKLFF.

The chain joins TRBV11-1 to TRBJ2-6; 9 bases agree with TRBD1. The CDR3 is 18 residues long. V was pared by 1 base and J by 1 base, with 5 bases of the junction left unmatched. In germline, CDR1 is SGHAT, CDR2 FQDESV (reference sequence). CDR3 loop: CASSLEGQGLSGANVLTF. In nucleotides, the CDR3 is TGTGCCAGCAGCTTAGAGGGACAGGGTCTTTCTGGGGCCAACGTCCTGACTTTC.

There are a few counts of this clonotype. The genes are TRBV20-1 and TRBJ2-2; D unclear. The CDR3 is 12 amino acids. The germline V and J ends were trimmed by 4 bases and 1 base, with 4 bases remaining between them. The germline V gene encodes CDR1 DFQATT and CDR2 SNEGSKA (reference sequence). Here the CDR3 reads CSAKENTGELFF. Here the CDR3 DNA reads TGCAGTGCTAAGGAGAACACCGGGGAGCTGTTTTTT.

The chain couples TRBV20-1 to TRBJ2-5; TRBD2 might be the D (6 bases). CDR3 length: 12 amino acids. Between the trimmed V and J ends, which lost 5 bases and 5 bases, there was a span of 12 bases. The germline V gene encodes CDR1 DFQATT and CDR2 SNEGSKA (reference sequence). For the CDR3, the DNA is TGCAGTGCTTACCCTGGGGGGGAGACCCAGTACTTC. The encoded protein is CSAYPGGETQYF.

This clonotype was detected ten times or more. The chain links TRBV5-1 to TRBJ2-5, with D hard to call. The CDR3 contains 13 residues. CDR1 is SGHRS and CDR2 is YFSETQ in the germline V gene. Trimming stripped 4 bases from V and 4 bases from J, with 11 bases between. CDR3 loop: CASSQAPRETQYF. CDR3 sequence (DNA): TGCGCCAGCAGCCAGGCTCCACGAGAGACCCAGTACTTC.

V and J are TRBV25-1 and TRBJ2-2, with 9 nucleotides matching TRBD2. CDR1 and CDR2 from the germline V gene are MGHDK and SYGVNS. The CDR3 sequence is 15 residues long. V shed 4 bases and J 4 bases; nucleotides not matched to a gene: 4. As DNA, the CDR3 is TGTGCCAGCAGTGGCGCGGGAGGGCTCACCGGGGAGCTGTTTTTT. Translation gives CASSGAGGLTGELFF.

This clonotype showed up many times. The gene calls are TRBV29-1 and TRBJ2-1; 8 nucleotides match TRBD2. This CDR3 has 14 residues. The germline CDR1 and CDR2 sequences are SQVTM and ANQGSEA. J gave up 0 bases and V 7 bases, and 5 bases lay outside the gene matches. CDR3 sequence (DNA): TGCAGCGGTGTGCGGGGGGCCTCCTACAATGAGCAGTTCTTC. Protein sequence: CSGVRGASYNEQFF.

The chain is built from TRBV7-2 and TRBJ2-7, with D tentatively TRBD1 (6 bases). Germline CDR1 is SGHTA and CDR2 is FQGNSA. The CDR3 is made up of 15 amino acids. Trimming took 5 bases from V and 5 from J, leaving 19 bases between them. The CDR3 coding sequence is TGTGCCAGCAGCGCCCGGGGACACCCAAAAGACGAGCAGTACTTC. The encoded protein is CASSARGHPKDEQYF.

CDR3 DNA: TGTGCCACTGCGCCACTCGGACTAGCGGGAGGGCATGAGCAGTTCTTC. This gives the protein CATAPLGLAGGHEQFF. This chain uses TRBV7-9 with TRBJ2-1; 15 nucleotides agree with TRBD2. Trimming cost V 10 bases and J 8 bases; bases outside gene matches: 12. The V gene's germline CDR1 is SEHNR and CDR2 FQNEAQ (reference sequence). The CDR3 is 16 amino acids.

The gene calls are TRBV7-3 and TRBJ2-3; 7 bases match TRBD1. The length of the CDR3 is 18 residues. Germline CDR1 is SGHTA and CDR2 is FQGTGA. V was pared by 4 bases and J by 2 bases, with 15 bases of the junction left unmatched. CDR3: CASSSGRYGTEITDTQYF. The CDR3 DNA sequence: TGTGCCAGCAGCTCCGGGCGGTATGGGACAGAGATCACAGATACGCAGTATTTT.

The table lists this clonotype with a few counts. V is TRBV11-2 and J is TRBJ2-3; 12 positions agree with TRBD2. Germline V gene lookup returns CDR1 SGHAT and CDR2 FQNNGV. This CDR3 region has 16 residues. Trimming removed 5 bases from V and 2 bases from J; junction bases left unmatched: 5. CDR3 nucleotides: TGTGCCAGCAGCCCACTAGCGGGAGGCTTCACAGATACGCAGTATTTT. Translating gives CASSPLAGGFTDTQYF.

This sequence joins TRBV4-2 and TRBJ2-1, with a possible D match to TRBD1 (5 bases). This CDR3 has 13 amino acids. V was clipped by 0 bases and J by 10 bases, with 10 bases between them. CDR1 LGHNA and CDR2 YNFKEQ come from the germline V gene. CDR3: CASSQDSRVEQFF. CDR3 nucleotide sequence: TGTGCCAGCAGCCAAGATTCCAGGGTCGAGCAGTTCTTC.